These 2 T cell receptor beta chains originate from one sample sequenced in a study of vaccination effects on CD4 cells after COVID-19 (dated by TCRdb to 2022 to 2024). Library preparation employed the immunoSEQ multiplex PCR assay. TCRdb holds this immuneACCESS table with in-frame rearrangements only. Some clones are missing; in checked studies, unresolved V genes explain under half, and the rest has no known cause. The sample contains tens of thousands of clones, more than 60% of them found a single time. About 10% of the sample comes from the top ten. These receptors' targets are unknown. To identify antigen-specific CD4+ T cell clonotypes by their expansion, the ViraFEST assay first stimulated PBMC with viral peptide pools and then applied TCR sequencing. After more than nine days of culture, CD4+ T cells were isolated with the EasySep CD4+ T cell isolation kit. The absence of prior SARS-CoV-2 infection in healthy vaccine recipients was confirmed by negative nucleocapsid antibodies before and after vaccination.

The sequencing used CD4+ T cells from PBMCs cultured with SARS-CoV-2 spike peptides, collected before COVID-19 vaccination. Per the publication, the cell subset or site label means: SARS-CoV-2 spike overlapping peptide pool stimulation. The receptors were gathered from a human donor who received a COVID-19 vaccine.

The sample holds a few counts of this clone. The rearrangement joins TRBV28 to TRBJ2-7, with 8 bases identical to TRBD1. Germline CDR1 is MDHEN and CDR2 is SYDVKM. Unmatched junction bases numbered 6, after V lost 2 bases and J lost 3 bases. CDR3 length: 15 residues. The CDR3 DNA reads TGTGCCAGCAGTTTACACAGGGGGTACGACTACGAGCAGTACGTC. Its protein is CASSLHRGYDYEQYV.

The rearrangement links TRBV14 to TRBJ1-2; maybe TRBD1 (5 bases). Trimming took 2 bases from V and 8 from J, leaving 18 bases between them. CDR1 and CDR2 (germline): SGHDN, FVKESK. CDR3 length: 15 residues. In DNA, the CDR3 is TGTGCCAGCAGCCAATTCTCCGGGACGTCGGGGGGCTACACCTTC. Translation gives CASSQFSGTSGGYTF. The full variable domain, rest sourced from reference TRBV14 and TRBJ1-2, is EAGVTQFPSHSVIEKGQTVTLRCDPISGHDNLYWYRRVMGKEIKFLLHFVKESKQDESGMPNNRFLAERTGGTYSTLKVQPAELEDSGVYFCASSQFSGTSGGYTFGSGTRLTVV.